These T cell receptor beta chains were read from a single sample in a study of T cell responses to AZD1222 COVID-19 vaccine. Sequencing was performed with immunoSEQ multiplex PCR; in TCRdb, only in-frame clones are kept and a portion is missing. Here the sample spans 95,000 to 150,000 clones, under 90% being singletons. This specimen was peripheral blood, taken on day 0 of AZD1222 vaccination. These TCRs come from an adult in good health. CDR3s include the opening cysteine and the closing phenylalanine or tryptophan. D genes are given only for firm matches. Size values are once, few and many counts, or a class for expanded clones, and some rows have none.

14	TRBJ1-1	TRBV14	-	TRBD1	CASSQTRGRGLAFF	TGTGCCAGCAGCCAGACCAGGGGGCGTGGGTTAGCTTTCTTT
17	TRBJ1-4	TRBV7-8	-	TRBD1	CASSSSRDSLGGEKLFF	TGTGCCAGCAGCTCGTCCCGGGACAGCCTAGGGGGGGAAAAACTGTTTTTT
12	TRBJ1-4	TRBV15	once	-	CATSRDRRVLFF	TGTGCCACCAGCAGAGATCGCAGGGTACTGTTTTTT
14	TRBJ2-7	TRBV3-1/TRBV3-2	-	-	CASSQGPSIYEQYF	TGTGCCAGCAGTCAAGGTCCCTCCATCTACGAGCAGTACTTC
16	TRBJ1-1	TRBV19	-	-	CASSIASDIMNTEAFF	TGTGCCAGTAGTATAGCCTCGGATATCATGAACACTGAAGCTTTCTTT
13	TRBJ2-3	TRBV6-5	-	-	CASSYPPTDTQYF	TGTGCCAGCAGTTACCCCCCCACAGATACGCAGTATTTT
15	TRBJ1-2	TRBV30	-	TRBD1	CAWSGIGTEGYGYTF	TGTGCCTGGAGTGGAATTGGGACAGAAGGCTATGGCTACACCTTC
17	TRBJ1-4	TRBV11-2	-	-	CASTRGWSGATNEKLFF	TGTGCCAGCACCAGAGGATGGTCCGGCGCAACTAATGAAAAACTGTTTTTT
15	TRBJ1-6	TRBV19	-	-	CASSTGGNYNSPLHF	TGTGCCAGTAGTACTGGGGGAAACTATAATTCACCCCTCCACTTT
14	TRBJ1-1	TRBV19	-	-	CASSIQLQGTEAFF	TGTGCCAGTAGTATTCAATTACAGGGAACTGAAGCTTTCTTT
18	TRBJ2-5	TRBV5-1	-	-	CASSSGMLGTYTQETQYF	TGCGCCAGCAGCTCCGGTATGCTGGGGACTTATACGCAAGAGACCCAGTACTTC
13	TRBJ2-7	TRBV27	-	-	CASSSSPDYEQYF	TGTGCCAGCAGTTCTTCTCCGGACTACGAGCAGTACTTC
14	TRBJ2-5	TRBV19	-	-	CASRRGASGETQYF	TGTGCCAGCCGTCGGGGGGCGAGCGGGGAGACCCAGTACTTC
17	TRBJ2-2	TRBV11-3	once	TRBD2	CASSTEGQIAGTGELFF	TGTGCCAGCAGTACAGAAGGGCAAATAGCGGGGACCGGGGAGCTGTTTTTT
15	TRBJ2-7	TRBV7-9	-	-	CASSQAQGGDYEQYF	TGTGCCAGCAGCCAAGCCCAGGGGGGGGACTACGAGCAGTACTTC
15	TRBJ2-1	TRBV6-2/TRBV6-3	-	TRBD2	CASSYGLAVYNEQFF	TGTGCCAGCAGTTACGGGCTAGCGGTCTACAATGAGCAGTTCTTC
13	TRBJ1-1	TRBV6-5	-	TRBD1	CASTRQGGFGAFF	TGTGCCAGCACGAGACAGGGGGGTTTCGGAGCTTTCTTT
16	TRBJ2-3	TRBV5-4	-	TRBD2	CASSLLLAGSTDTQYF	TGTGCCAGCAGCTTGTTATTAGCGGGGTCTACAGATACGCAGTATTTT
15	TRBJ2-3	TRBV3-1/TRBV3-2	-	-	CASSILPRRGDTQYF	TGTGCCAGCAGCATCCTCCCCCGTCGGGGAGATACGCAGTATTTT
16	TRBJ1-4	TRBV4-1	-	-	CASSQEGTRRNEKLFF	TGCGCCAGCAGCCAAGAGGGGACCAGGAGAAATGAAAAACTGTTTTTT
16	TRBJ2-5	TRBV28	-	TRBD1	CASSSLRGLGRETQYF	TGTGCCAGCAGTAGCCTCAGGGGGCTGGGGCGAGAGACCCAGTACTTC
13	TRBJ2-6	TRBV3-1/TRBV3-2	-	-	CASSSSGANVLTF	TGTGCCAGCTCATCCTCTGGGGCCAACGTCCTGACTTTC
14	TRBJ1-4	TRBV7-9	few	-	CASSSQGTNEKLFF	TGTGCCAGCAGCTCCCAGGGTACTAATGAAAAACTGTTTTTT
14	TRBJ2-7	TRBV27	few	TRBD1	CASSLRQGSYEQYF	TGTGCCAGCAGTTTGCGACAGGGGTCCTACGAGCAGTACTTC
16	TRBJ2-1	TRBV6-4	-	-	CASSDISRPRWNEQFF	TGTGCCAGCAGTGACATAAGTCGACCCAGATGGAATGAGCAGTTCTTC
15	TRBJ1-4	TRBV5-6	-	TRBD1	CASSSYDRGREKLFF	TGTGCCAGCAGCTCGTACGACAGGGGAAGAGAAAAACTGTTTTTT
15	TRBJ1-5	TRBV7-2	-	TRBD1	CASSPRQGGNQPQHF	TGTGCCAGCAGCCCCCGACAGGGCGGCAATCAGCCCCAGCATTTT
16	TRBJ2-7	TRBV14	-	-	CASSHPMGSGSYEQYF	TGTGCCAGCAGCCACCCGATGGGGTCGGGGAGCTACGAGCAGTACTTC
15	TRBJ1-3	TRBV7-5	-	-	CARSWAGDRGNTIYF	TGTGCCAGAAGCTGGGCCGGGGACAGGGGAAACACCATATATTTT
14	TRBJ1-4	TRBV3-1/TRBV3-2	-	-	CASSSRERNEKLFF	TGTGCCAGCAGCTCCCGGGAGAGGAATGAAAAACTGTTTTTT
14	TRBJ2-7	TRBV4-2	-	TRBD2	CASSWGGEPLEQYF	TGTGCCAGCAGCTGGGGGGGGGAGCCCCTCGAGCAGTACTTC
17	TRBJ1-1	TRBV4-1	-	-	CASSPSAGGEHTSEAFF	TGCGCCAGCAGCCCATCAGCTGGGGGGGAGCATACCTCTGAAGCTTTCTTT
16	TRBJ1-2	TRBV28	few	TRBD1	CASSPGGTGLRGGYTF	TGTGCCAGCAGTCCCGGGGGGACAGGGCTAAGGGGTGGCTACACCTTC
16	TRBJ1-2	TRBV28	-	-	CASSLGPGHGNYGYTF	TGTGCCAGCAGTTTAGGGCCGGGACATGGAAACTATGGCTACACCTTC
15	TRBJ1-5	TRBV29-1	-	TRBD1	CSVAIGGQGDQPQHF	TGCAGCGTTGCAATAGGGGGACAGGGGGATCAGCCCCAGCATTTT
16	TRBJ2-7	TRBV5-5	-	TRBD1	CASSLMPTGGRNEQYF	TGTGCCAGCAGCTTAATGCCGACAGGGGGCAGGAACGAGCAGTACTTC
14	TRBJ1-1	TRBV7-6	-	-	CASSSLPRVAEAFF	TGTGCCAGCAGCAGCTTGCCTAGAGTGGCTGAAGCTTTCTTT